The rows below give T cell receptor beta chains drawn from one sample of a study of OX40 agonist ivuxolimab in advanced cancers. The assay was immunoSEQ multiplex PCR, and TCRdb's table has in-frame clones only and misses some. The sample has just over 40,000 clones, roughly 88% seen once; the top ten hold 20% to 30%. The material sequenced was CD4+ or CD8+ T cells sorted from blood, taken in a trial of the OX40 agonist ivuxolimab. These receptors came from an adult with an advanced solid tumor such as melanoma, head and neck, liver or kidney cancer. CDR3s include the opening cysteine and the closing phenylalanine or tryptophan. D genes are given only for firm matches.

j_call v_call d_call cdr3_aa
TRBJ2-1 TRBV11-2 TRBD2 CASTIIRWASGSNEQFF
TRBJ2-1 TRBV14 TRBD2 CASSEGLAGKYNEQFF
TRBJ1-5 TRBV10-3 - CAIRRDQPQHF
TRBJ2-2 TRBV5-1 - CASSLNPVPPGELFF
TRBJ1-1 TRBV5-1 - CASSLLENTEAFF
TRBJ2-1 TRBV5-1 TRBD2 CASRPLAGLPNEQFF
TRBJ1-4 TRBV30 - CAWSLVDEKLFF
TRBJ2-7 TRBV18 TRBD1 CASSPRTGTTYGGIYEQYF
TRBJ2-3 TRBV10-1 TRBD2 CASSERGTSGTDTQYF
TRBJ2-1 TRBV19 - CASSIVRGSYNEQFF
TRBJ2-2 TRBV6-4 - CASSKGDSDTGELFF
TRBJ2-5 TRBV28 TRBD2 CASRASGEETQYF
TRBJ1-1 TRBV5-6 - CASSLVGAGTEAFF
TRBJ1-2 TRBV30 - CAWILDGYGYTF
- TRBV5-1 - CASSPGLGYEQYF
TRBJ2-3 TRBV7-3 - CASSLEFTDTQYF
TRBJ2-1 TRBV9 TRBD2 CASSEERDPYNEQFF
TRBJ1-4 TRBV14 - CASSQEEQPNFENEKLFF
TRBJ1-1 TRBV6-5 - CASSYLGRREAFF
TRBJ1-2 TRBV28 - CASSHRGTYGYTF
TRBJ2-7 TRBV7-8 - CASSLASGTGPYEQYF
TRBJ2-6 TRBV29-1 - CSVLGTANVLTF
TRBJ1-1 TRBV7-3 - CASSLTFSQGGTEAFF
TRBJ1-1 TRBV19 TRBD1 CASSIGTGGNTEAFF
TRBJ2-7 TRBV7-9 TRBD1 CASRLSGGDRGSYEQYF
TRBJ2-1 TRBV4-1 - CASSQGGEQFF
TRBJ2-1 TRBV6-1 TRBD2 CASSERETYNEQFF
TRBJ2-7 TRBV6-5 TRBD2 CASSYGLAGASEQYF
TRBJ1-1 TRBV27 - CASSLRPYDTEAFF
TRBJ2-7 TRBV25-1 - CASSESNTYEQYF
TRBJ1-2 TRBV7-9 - CASSLEAVGDGYTF
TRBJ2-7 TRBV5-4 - CASSRWTYEQYF